This entry is about one T cell receptor (beta chain). This CDR3 contains 14 residues. V gave up 2 bases and J gave up 6 bases, with 11 bases separating them. Germline CDR1 MDHEN, CDR2 SYDVKM. Assay: immunoSEQ multiplex PCR; the TCRdb copy retains only in-frame clones and omits some. This sample has 110,000 or so clones, with 81% found just once. This sample was taken from a study of blood T cell repertoires in COVID-19. Study-level background: Acute and convalescent COVID-19 samples came from the United States, Italy and Spain. PBMCs, B-cell-depleted T cells, or T cells provided the cDNA or gDNA that made up the material.

The rearrangement links TRBV28 to TRBJ1-5; no firm D call. The TCR comes from a man aged 50 or older with acute or convalescent COVID-19. The sequenced sample was peripheral blood. The CDR3: CASSLTKIPQPQHF. CDR3 coding DNA: TGTGCCAGCAGTTTAACTAAAATCCCTCAGCCCCAGCATTTT. Using reference TRBV28 and TRBJ1-5 for the parts outside the CDR3, the full variable domain is DVKVTQSSRYLVKRTGEKVFLECVQDMDHENMFWYRQDPGLGLRLIYFSYDVKMKEKGDIPEGYSVSREKKERFSLILESASTNQTSMYLCASSLTKIPQPQHFGDGTRLSIL.